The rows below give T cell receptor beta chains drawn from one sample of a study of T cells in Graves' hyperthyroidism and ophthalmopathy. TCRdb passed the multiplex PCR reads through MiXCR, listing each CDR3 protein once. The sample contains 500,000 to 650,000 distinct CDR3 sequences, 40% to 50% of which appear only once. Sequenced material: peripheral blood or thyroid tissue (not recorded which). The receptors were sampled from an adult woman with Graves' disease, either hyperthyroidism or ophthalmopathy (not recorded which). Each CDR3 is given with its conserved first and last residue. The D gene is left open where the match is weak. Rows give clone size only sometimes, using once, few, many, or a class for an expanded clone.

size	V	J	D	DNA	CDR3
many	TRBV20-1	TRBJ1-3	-	TGCAGTGCAACGAGGGTCTCAGGAAACACCATATATTTT	CSATRVSGNTIYF
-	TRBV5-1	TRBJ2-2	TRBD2	TGCGCCAGCAGCTTACTGGGACTAGCTGCGAACACCGGGGAGCTGTTTTTT	CASSLLGLAANTGELFF
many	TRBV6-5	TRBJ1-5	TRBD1	TGTGCCAGCAGTTGGGACAGTTATCAGCCCCAGCATTTT	CASSWDSYQPQHF
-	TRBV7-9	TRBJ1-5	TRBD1	TGCGCCAGCAGCCAGATGGGACAGGTGCAGCCCCAGCATTTT	CASSQMGQVQPQHF
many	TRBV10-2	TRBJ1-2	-	TGCGCCAGCAGTGACCGATGGGATTATGGCTACACCTTC	CASSDRWDYGYTF
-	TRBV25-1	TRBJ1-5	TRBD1	TGTGCCAGCAGTGGAGGGGGCAGGGGGCACAATCAGCCCCAGCATTTT	CASSGGGRGHNQPQHF
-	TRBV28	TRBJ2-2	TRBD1	TGTGCCAGCAGTTTTAAAGCTGGGACAGAATCCTACGGGGAGCTGTTTTTT	CASSFKAGTESYGELFF
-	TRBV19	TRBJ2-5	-	TGTGTCAGTAGTAACAGCCAAGAGACCCAGTACTTC	CVSSNSQETQYF
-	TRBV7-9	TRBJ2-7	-	TGTGCCAGCAGCGCCGGGCCTAACCCCTACGAGCAGTACTTC	CASSAGPNPYEQYF
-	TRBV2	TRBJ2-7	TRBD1	TGTGCCAGCAGCACCCCCGGGACAGGGAACCGCGAGCAGTACTTC	CASSTPGTGNREQYF
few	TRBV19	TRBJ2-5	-	TGTGCCAGTAGTCTCGGGCCTCTGGAGACCCAGTACTTC	CASSLGPLETQYF
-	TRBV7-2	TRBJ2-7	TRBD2	TGTGCCAGCAGCTTAGCAATTGCGGGAGGGCCCTACGAGCAGTACTTC	CASSLAIAGGPYEQYF
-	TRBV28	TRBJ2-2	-	TGTGCCAGCAGTCGTCCCGGGGGCGTAGGGGAGCTGTTTTTT	CASSRPGGVGELFF
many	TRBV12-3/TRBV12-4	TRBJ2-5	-	TGTGCCAGCAGTTTAAGGCGTATCCAAGAGACCCAGTACTTC	CASSLRRIQETQYF
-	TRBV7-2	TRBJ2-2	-	TGTGCCAGCAGGACCCGAGGTCCCACCGGGGAGCTGTTTTTT	CASRTRGPTGELFF
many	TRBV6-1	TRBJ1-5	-	TGTGCCAGCAGTGGGATCGAAAGGCGTGGCCAGCCCCAGCATTTT	CASSGIERRGQPQHF
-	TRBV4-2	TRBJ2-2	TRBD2	TGTGCCAGCAACCACCGATGGGCGGGAGTCACCGGGGAGCTGTTTTTT	CASNHRWAGVTGELFF
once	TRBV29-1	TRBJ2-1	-	TGCAGCGTAGCGGAGAGCTCCTACAATGAGCAGTTCTTC	CSVAESSYNEQFF
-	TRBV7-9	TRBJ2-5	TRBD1	TGTGCCAGCAGCCCCGGGACAGCCACGGAGACCCAGTACTTC	CASSPGTATETQYF
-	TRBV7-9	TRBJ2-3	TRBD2	TGTGCCAGCAGCCCCCGGACTAGCGGGAGGGCCTTGTATACGCAGTATTTT	CASSPRTSGRALYTQYF
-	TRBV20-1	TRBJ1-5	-	TGCAGTGTTGAAATACAGGGCAAACAGCCCCAGCATTTT	CSVEIQGKQPQHF
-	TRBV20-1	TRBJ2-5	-	TGCAGTGCTAGCAAAAAAGAGACCCAGTACTTC	CSASKKETQYF
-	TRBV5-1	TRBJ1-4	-	TGCGCCAACAGCGAAAACCCGTCCCCCAATAATGAAAAACTGTTTTTT	CANSENPSPNNEKLFF
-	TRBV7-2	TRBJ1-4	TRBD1	TGTGCCAGCAGCACCGGGACAGGCCATAATGAAAAACTGTTTTTT	CASSTGTGHNEKLFF
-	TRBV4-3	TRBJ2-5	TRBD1	TGCGCCAGCAGCCACGCCGCGACAGGGGCGACCCAGTACTTC	CASSHAATGATQYF
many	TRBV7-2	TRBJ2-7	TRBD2	TGTGCCAGCAGCCCGGGACTAGCGGGAGGGTTGGGGTACGAGCAGTACTTC	CASSPGLAGGLGYEQYF
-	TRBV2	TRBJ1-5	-	TGTGCCAGCAGCGCGGGGACCTCTGCCCCTAATCAGCCCCAGCATTTT	CASSAGTSAPNQPQHF
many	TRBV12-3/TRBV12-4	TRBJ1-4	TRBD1	TGTGCCAGCAGTACACCCGGACAGGGGAATGAAAAACTGTTTTTT	CASSTPGQGNEKLFF
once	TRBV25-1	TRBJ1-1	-	TGTGCCAGCAGTGAGCGGGGGCGAGGGGACGCTGAAGCTTTCTTT	CASSERGRGDAEAFF
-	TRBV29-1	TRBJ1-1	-	TGCAGCGTTGAGGGAGCAGGGACTGAAGCTTTCTTT	CSVEGAGTEAFF
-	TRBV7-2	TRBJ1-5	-	TGTGCCAGCAGCTTAGCTTCGGGGGGGGCCCAGCATTTT	CASSLASGGAQHF
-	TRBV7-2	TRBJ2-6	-	TGTGCCAGCAGCCACCGCGGGACAGAGTTCTCTGGGGCCAACGTCCTGACTTTC	CASSHRGTEFSGANVLTF
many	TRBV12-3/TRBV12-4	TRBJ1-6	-	TGTGCCAGCAGTCCTCGAGCAGGGGTGGGTTCACCCCTCCACTTT	CASSPRAGVGSPLHF
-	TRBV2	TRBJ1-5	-	TGTGCCAGCAGCGCCTCACGAAGTGCGGGTTTCCAGCCCCAGCATTTT	CASSASRSAGFQPQHF